Listed here is a single TCR beta chain. Its target is unknown. This sample is drawn from a study of long-term antiretroviral therapy in people with HIV. As for the study in general: Collection dates of the earliest samples fall about a decade before the 2015 immediate-ART recommendation.

Per the germline V gene, CDR1 is SNHLY and CDR2 is FYNNEI. The CDR3 covers 15 residues. V lost 5 bases, J lost 3 bases, and 15 bases lay in between. Sequencing used immunoSEQ v3.0 at survey level. Sequencing was intended to reach roughly 35,000-50,000 T-cell genomes per sample. The protocol was immunoSEQ multiplex PCR, while the TCRdb copy is restricted to in-frame clones and leaves out a portion. Here the sample spans 9,000 to 10,000 clones, more than 80% being singletons. Broader study findings: Transplant-donor-level diversity was not reached after ART, though diversity increased. Before ART, certain clones expanded, and these dominated the repertoire at all time points.

The V call is TRBV2, the J call TRBJ2-3; TRBD2 is a possible D gene (5 bases). This TCR derives from a man aged 35-49 years with HIV. The sequences come from unsorted PBMCs, collected 0.7 years after starting antiretroviral therapy. CDR3 in amino acids: CASSPYGITTDTQYF. The DNA for the CDR3 is TGTGCCAGCAGTCCTTACGGGATCACGACAGATACGCAGTATTTT.